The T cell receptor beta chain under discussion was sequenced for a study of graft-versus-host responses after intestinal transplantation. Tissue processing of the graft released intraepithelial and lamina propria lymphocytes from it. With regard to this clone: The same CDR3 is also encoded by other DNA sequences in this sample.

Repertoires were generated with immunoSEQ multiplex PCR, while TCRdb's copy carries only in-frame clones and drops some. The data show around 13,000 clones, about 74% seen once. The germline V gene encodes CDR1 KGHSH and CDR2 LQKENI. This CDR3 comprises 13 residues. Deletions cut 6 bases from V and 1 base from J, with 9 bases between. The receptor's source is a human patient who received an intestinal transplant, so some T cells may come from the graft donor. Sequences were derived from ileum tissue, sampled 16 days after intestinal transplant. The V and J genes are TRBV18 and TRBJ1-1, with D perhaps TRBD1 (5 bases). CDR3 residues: CASSRGGNTEAFF. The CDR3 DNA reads TGTGCCAGCTCCCGCGGGGGGAACACTGAAGCTTTCTTT.